This T cell receptor beta chain came from a study of shared clonotypes between healthy human individuals (dated by TCRdb to 2018 to 2021). Broadly, across the study: The cohort comprised a couple of women and a few men aged 18 to 49 years. Per donor, three plates each were used for CD4 naive and CD4 memory, two for CD8 naive, and one for CD8 memory. Blood TCR repertoires of about 5 healthy adults were deeply sequenced to estimate repertoire size and the extent of clonotype sharing between individuals. Different laboratories and diverse techniques were used to prepare libraries and sequence TCR repertoires, to increase sequencing depth and limit assay-specific biases. Each donor's leukapheresis produced roughly between roughly 0.85 and 9.5 billion PBMCs. The paper as a whole reports these results and caveats: Rarefaction of sorted-subset datasets indicated incomplete sequencing despite the large sequencing depth. The small number of donors limited the genetic and exposure-history diversity represented. Pairwise subsampling indicated that sequencing depth was expected to affect the degree of clonotype sharing among donors. Compared with non-shared clonotypes, the clonotypes found in all four sorted-subset donors had higher generation probabilities. Naive subsets generally had larger estimated clonotype richness than memory subsets. Sharing across a handful of donors was observed for roughly 5% of naive CD4, about 3.2% of naive CD8, about 2.3% of memory CD4, and roughly 0.4% of memory CD8 clonotypes. Sampling was restricted to blood, and TCR repertoires in tissues likely differ from the TCR repertoires found in blood.

Using the deep immunoSEQ assay, multiplex PCR amplified TCR CDR3 regions from genomic DNA. Genomic DNA extracted from each cell subset was distributed evenly over all wells of several immunoSEQ 96-well plates, and each plate served as one replicate. For sorted subsets, approximately 210 ng genomic DNA, equal to about 30,000 T cell genomes, was loaded into each replicate PCR. Purified libraries were measured with a Qubit 3.0 fluorometer, size-checked on a Bioanalyzer 2100, and measured again with the KAPA Library Quantification kit. A separate single-read 150-cycle Illumina NextSeq 550 flow cell was used to sequence each immunoSEQ 96-well plate. As for how the authors treated the data: Because only junctional sequences without quality scores were contained in the immunoSEQ output, filtering matching that applied to full-length reads could not be performed. To assign V/J genes and CDR3, sequences were annotated against IMGT germline references using PyIR, a Python wrapper for IgBLAST v1.9. Reads were removed for weak V/J assignments (E-value above 1e-6), missing CDR3, stop codons, out-of-frame junctions, or ambiguous translated residues. A V3J clonotype was defined by an identical inferred V gene, J gene, and CDR3 amino acid sequence. Percentage overlap between repertoires was calculated by dividing the number of shared unique clonotypes by the size of the smaller repertoire. Repertoire richness was assessed with RTK rarefaction, the Chao1 estimator, and Recon v2.1 estimates of unobserved clonotypes. For all TCRbeta clonotypes obtained by the gDNA method from a few donors, generation probabilities were computed with OLGA. Here the immuneACCESS table is served through TCRdb, limited to in-frame sequences with V and J called. Missing clones are a known gap in these copies; in checked studies unresolved V genes cover under half, and the rest lacks a known reason. The V and J calls and clone size were taken over from that table, and D and trimming were inferred from the DNA. The sample table contains around 2.5 million clones; only one count was recorded for over 85% of them. Approximately 0.35% of the sample is held by the ten biggest clonotypes.

V is pared back by 6 bases and J by 0 bases, with 6 bases lying between the germline termini. According to the germline V gene, CDR1 reads SQVTM and CDR2 reads ANQGSEA. The CDR3 sequence holds 12 residues, the cysteine and phenylalanine included. CDR3 DNA only is kept here, 36 bases in frame from base 1. The donors were healthy, HIV-negative adults with no recently reported acute infections or vaccinations. Only Caucasian adults living in Nashville, Tennessee, USA were represented among the donors. CD4+ T cells were enriched by magnetic negative selection, after which naive cells were positively selected on CD45RA and the negative fraction was taken as the memory subset. After blood collection by leukapheresis, PBMCs were isolated using Ficoll-Histopaque density gradient centrifugation and then cryopreserved in the vapor phase of liquid nitrogen. Analytical flow cytometry was used to check the purity and quantity of each magnetically sorted T cell population. Genomic DNA was isolated from every sorted fraction and measured by UV absorbance on a Nanodrop 2000c.

On this clone: The antigen it binds to is not known. No base qualities exist here, and no much larger clone lies one base off it.

In this chain, TRBV29-1 is recombined with TRBJ1-5; the D gene is not confidently resolved. This clonotype originated in a man aged 18-30 years in good health. Some clones in this sample may be carry-over from other donors' samples. Source material: naive CD4+ T cells from PBMCs. Reading the label with the study, this specimen's cell subset or site is: CD45RA+ positively selected. The CDR3 region: CSVAHSNQPQHF. The bases read TGCAGCGTGGCCCATAGCAATCAGCCCCAGCATTTT.